The next 20 T cell receptor beta chains were all read from a single sample in a study of T cell responses to AZD1222 COVID-19 vaccine (dated by TCRdb to the early 2020s). Read against the paper, the sample's time point label means: baseline before first vaccination. The library was prepared using the immunoSEQ multiplex PCR assay. TCRdb holds this immuneACCESS table with in-frame rearrangements only. Some clones are missing; in checked studies, unresolved V genes explain under half, and the rest has no known cause. The sample table contains fewer than 130,000 clones; only one count was recorded for around 92% of them. Of the sample, approximately 8% falls within the top ten clones. Source: peripheral blood, taken on day 0 of AZD1222 vaccination. The receptors derive from an adult in good health.

This clone was recorded once. CDR3 coding DNA: TGTGCCAGCAGCACAGGGAGCAATGAGCAGTTCTTC. Its protein product is CASSTGSNEQFF. J is TRBJ2-1 and V is TRBV7-9; D perhaps matches TRBD1 (6 bases). V was pared by 5 bases and J by 6 bases, with 8 bases between. This CDR3 region has 12 residues. CDR1 SEHNR and CDR2 FQNEAQ come from the germline V gene (reference sequence).

This clone was observed once. This chain uses TRBV6-1 with TRBJ1-2; the D gene is possibly TRBD1 (6 bases). The CDR3 runs to 14 residues. Trimming removed 1 base at V and 2 bases at J, with 8 bases between. Germline-derived CDR1 and CDR2 are MNHNS and SASEGT. The CDR3 DNA reads TGTGCCAGCAGTGAAGATACAGGGAACTATGGCTACACCTTC. Its translation is CASSEDTGNYGYTF.

This chain links TRBV21-1 with TRBJ1-6; TRBD1 is the table's D call and was not checked against the DNA. TRBV21-1 is a recognized pseudogene. The length of the CDR3 is 18 residues. The CDR3 bases are TGTGCCAGCAGCAAAGTCTCCGGACAACTAAGGCCTTGTTCACCCCTCCACTTT. Residues: CASSKVSGQLRPCSPLHF.

The rearrangement joins TRBV27 to TRBJ1-6, with a tentative D call TRBD1 (6 bases). Germline V CDR1 and CDR2: MNHEY, SMNVEV (reference sequence). This CDR3 is built from 12 residues. The V gene lost 6 bases and the J gene lost 10 bases, with 10 bases spanning the gap. DNA of the CDR3: TGTGCCAGCAGCAGGGGTGAATCACCCCTCCACTTT. Protein product: CASSRGESPLHF.

The genes are TRBV30 and TRBJ1-2; TRBD1 matches 8 bases. V shed 1 base and J 3 bases; nucleotides not matched to a gene: 1. The CDR3 is 13 residues long. Germline CDR1 reads GTSNPN; CDR2 reads SVGIG (reference sequence). CDR3 nucleotide sequence: TGTGCCTGGAGTGAGGACAGGGACTATGGCTACACCTTC. Protein product: CAWSEDRDYGYTF.

The chain links TRBV7-9 to TRBJ2-5; no firm D call. Trimming stripped 7 bases from V and 5 bases from J, with 20 bases between. CDR3 length: 15 residues. CDR1 and CDR2 from the germline V gene are SEHNR and FQNEAQ (reference sequence). The CDR3 reads CASTPRGFAAETQYF. The CDR3, as DNA: TGTGCCAGCACCCCTCGAGGCTTCGCGGCGGAGACCCAGTACTTC.

The chain employs TRBV5-5 and TRBJ1-1, with D unclear. V was pared by 4 bases and J by 0 bases, with 10 bases between. CDR1 and CDR2 from the germline V gene are SGHKS and YYEKEE (reference sequence). The CDR3 is 14 amino acids. The CDR3 DNA reads as TGTGCCAGCAGCCCACGGGAACTGAACACTGAAGCTTTCTTT. Translated, it gives CASSPRELNTEAFF.

The rearrangement uses TRBV3-1 (or the pseudogene TRBV3-2) and TRBJ2-7; D uncertain. Germline V gene sequence: CDR1 LGHDT, CDR2 YNNKEL (reference sequence). Trimming took 3 bases from V and 2 from J, leaving 11 bases between them. The CDR3 has 14 amino acids. In nucleotides, the CDR3 is TGTGCCAGCAGCCAGAGGAGACAAACCTACGAGCAGTACTTC. Translated, it gives CASSQRRQTYEQYF.

The chain uses TRBV10-1 and TRBJ2-1; perhaps TRBD1 as D (6 bases). This CDR3 has 15 residues. CDR1 and CDR2 from the germline V gene are WNHNN and SYGVQD (reference sequence). Trimming removed 4 bases from V and 2 bases from J, with 12 bases in between. CDR3 sequence: CASSARGSAYNEQFF. CDR3 nucleotides: TGCGCCAGCAGTGCCAGGGGTAGCGCCTACAATGAGCAGTTCTTC.

The rearrangement links TRBV5-1 to TRBJ1-5; 7 positions agree with TRBD1. The length of the CDR3 is 14 residues. Germline values: CDR1 SGHRS, CDR2 YFSETQ. The ends lost 4 bases at V and 8 bases at J; junction bases unmatched: 9. The CDR3 reads CASSPGQAMEPQHF. DNA for the CDR3: TGCGCCAGCAGCCCCGGACAGGCTATGGAGCCCCAGCATTTT.

In DNA, the CDR3 is TGTGCCACAAGCGGGGGAGGGGTCTATGGCTACACCTTC. Translating it yields CATSGGGVYGYTF. The gene calls are TRBV25-1 and TRBJ1-2, with a possible D match to TRBD1 (5 bases). Germline V gives CDR1 MGHDK, CDR2 SYGVNS. V was cut by 10 bases and J by 4 bases, with 16 bases left in between. This CDR3 has 13 residues.

The chain recombines TRBV28 with TRBJ1-5, with TRBD1 identical over 8 bases. The CDR3 is 17 amino acids. Trimming at V came to 6 bases and at J to 0 bases, leaving 10 bases not matched to a gene. Germline V gene sequence: CDR1 MDHEN, CDR2 SYDVKM. This CDR3 is CASSPYGQGVSNQPQHF. For the CDR3, the DNA is TGTGCCAGCAGCCCCTATGGACAGGGCGTTAGCAATCAGCCCCAGCATTTT.

The chain recombines TRBV5-1 with TRBJ1-1; D is possibly TRBD1 (5 bases). Germline CDR1 SGHRS, CDR2 YFSETQ. This CDR3 comprises 15 residues. Trimming took 0 bases from V and 5 from J, leaving 14 bases between them. CDR3 nucleotides: TGCGCCAGCAGCTTGGCTAGCATTCGGGGGACTGAAGCTTTCTTT. Translating gives CASSLASIRGTEAFF. Complete variable domain (other parts from reference TRBV5-1 and TRBJ1-1): KAGVTQTPRYLIKTRGQQVTLSCSPISGHRSVSWYQQTPGQGLQFLFEYFSETQRNKGNFPGRFSGRQFSNSRSEMNVSTLELGDSALYLCASSLASIRGTEAFFGQGTRLTVV.

The V call is TRBV5-1, the J call TRBJ1-2; the match to TRBD1 covers 8 bases. This CDR3 comprises 14 residues. Trimming took 10 bases from V and 0 from J; bases not matched to a gene: 8. CDR1 and CDR2 from the germline V gene are SGHRS and YFSETQ. Here the CDR3 reads CASMTGEANYGYTF. CDR3 in DNA: TGCGCCTCGATGACAGGGGAAGCTAACTATGGCTACACCTTC. Combining the CDR3 with reference TRBV5-1 and TRBJ1-2 gives the whole variable domain KAGVTQTPRYLIKTRGQQVTLSCSPISGHRSVSWYQQTPGQGLQFLFEYFSETQRNKGNFPGRFSGRQFSNSRSEMNVSTLELGDSALYLCASMTGEANYGYTFGSGTRLTVV.

The chain joins TRBV25-1 to TRBJ1-6, with D unresolved. Germline-derived CDR1 and CDR2 are MGHDK and SYGVNS. This CDR3 has 14 residues. V was shortened by 5 bases and J by 7 bases, with 12 bases between the two germline ends. The CDR3 loop is CASSSQVGNSPLHF. For the CDR3, the DNA is TGTGCCAGCAGTAGCCAGGTGGGAAATTCACCCCTCCACTTT. Combining the CDR3 with reference TRBV25-1 and TRBJ1-6 gives the whole variable domain EADIYQTPRYLVIGTGKKITLECSQTMGHDKMYWYQQDPGMELHLIHYSYGVNSTEKGDLSSESTVSRIRTEHFPLTLESARPSHTSQYLCASSSQVGNSPLHFGNGTRLTVT.

To note about this clone: The junction departs from the called germline gene at one end, perhaps through a read error. This chain joins TRBV13 and TRBJ2-7, with D perhaps TRBD2 (5 bases). Germline assignment: CDR1 PRHDT and CDR2 FYEKMQ (reference sequence). The CDR3 sequence is 11 residues long. CDR3 loop: CASSFSAEVNF. CDR3 in DNA: TGTGCCAGCAGCTTCTCGGCGGAGGTTAACTTC.

This clone has only one observation. J is TRBJ2-3 and V is TRBV28; 10 nucleotides match TRBD2. V gave up 3 bases and J gave up 5 bases; unmatched junction bases: 5. CDR3 length: 15 amino acids. Looked up from germline, CDR1 is MDHEN and CDR2 is SYDVKM. The CDR3 DNA reads TGTGCCAGCAGTTTCATAGCGGGGGGCGGAGATACGCAGTATTTT. This sequence encodes CASSFIAGGGDTQYF.

The rearrangement links TRBV28 to TRBJ1-5, with D unclear. The CDR3 covers 16 residues. Deletions cut 4 bases from V and 0 bases from J, with 13 bases between. Germline CDR1 is MDHEN and CDR2 is SYDVKM. CDR3 amino acids: CASSSASSYSNQPQHF. The CDR3 region has the DNA TGTGCCAGCAGTTCGGCGTCCAGCTATAGCAATCAGCCCCAGCATTTT.

This clone came up once. The chain couples TRBV6-5 to TRBJ1-1, with 9 bases identical to TRBD1. J lost 5 bases, V lost 6 bases, and 4 bases had no gene match. This CDR3 comprises 13 residues. From germline, CDR1 is MNHEY and CDR2 SVGAGI. DNA of the CDR3: TGTGCCAGCAGATTAGACAGGGGGACTGAAGCTTTCTTT. Translation gives CASRLDRGTEAFF.

This clone was counted between two and nine times. This CDR3 is CASRGPTDTQYF. The CDR3 DNA is TGTGCCAGCAGGGGACCTACAGATACGCAGTATTTT. This sequence joins TRBV11-3 and TRBJ2-3; D tentatively reads TRBD1 or TRBD2 (5 bases each). In germline, CDR1 is SGHNT, CDR2 YENEEA. There are 12 residues in the CDR3. V lost 6 bases and J lost 3, with 7 bases in between.